This T cell receptor beta chain stems from a study of Ad26.COV2.S vaccination and SARS-CoV-2 variants. CDR3 length: 15 amino acids. V lost 9 bases and J lost 4, with 22 bases in between. Germline V gives CDR1 MNHEY, CDR2 SMNVEV (reference sequence). Sequenced by immunoSEQ multiplex PCR; TCRdb stores in-frame clones only, minus some. The data show about 280,000 clones, 80% to 90% seen once. Study outcomes and limitations: Measurement of non-spike TCR breadth gave similar results in vaccine and placebo recipients.

Treatment defined: roughly 18 received Ad26.COV2.S at low or high dose, single or two shots; 5 received placebo; per-sample allocation not given. Sampling was done on day 63 after the first vaccine or placebo injection. Donation was by an adult aged 18-55 years who was in Boston. This clone was seen more than once but under ten times. The antigen remains undetermined. The sequence was obtained from a person aged 18-65 years who received the Ad26.COV2.S COVID-19 vaccine or a placebo. This chain uses TRBV27 with TRBJ2-7; D possibly uses TRBD1 or TRBD2 (5 bases each). Sample: peripheral blood, taken in a trial of Ad26.COV2.S vaccine versus placebo. CDR3 residues: CASRSTRDDLYEQYF. Written as DNA, the CDR3 is TGTGCCAGTAGGTCCACCCGGGACGATCTGTACGAGCAGTACTTC.